The following is a T cell receptor beta chain sequence with its context. This sample is part of a study of blood T cell repertoires in COVID-19. Study details: From the United States, Italy and Spain came samples of acute and convalescent COVID-19.

Repertoires were generated with immunoSEQ multiplex PCR, while TCRdb's copy carries only in-frame clones and drops some. The sample yields 300,000 to 400,000 clones, roughly 90% seen once. The germline CDR1 and CDR2 sequences are SGDLS and YYNGEE. CDR3 size: 15 residues. Germline trimming cut 2 bases from V and 0 bases from J; bases unmatched to any gene: 5. This sequence originates from an older woman with COVID-19, enrolled during active disease. The specimen sequenced was peripheral blood. This chain connects TRBV9 to TRBJ2-7; 7 nucleotides agree with TRBD1. The CDR3 region is CASSVGQSSSYEQYF. The CDR3 coding sequence is TGTGCCAGCAGCGTGGGACAGTCATCCTCCTACGAGCAGTACTTC.